This TCR beta chain was identified during a study of OX40 agonist ivuxolimab in advanced cancers. Looking at the study overall: One hepatocellular carcinoma and a couple of cutaneous melanoma patients partially responded.

Germline CDR1 and CDR2: MNHEY and SVGAGI. The V end was cut by 4 bases, the J end by 0 bases, with 10 bases between. CDR3 length: 15 residues. Generated by immunoSEQ multiplex PCR, the TCRdb table keeps only in-frame clones and is missing some. Of tens of thousands of clones in the sample, about 81% were seen once. Overall study results and limits: In general, CD8+ T cells held more expanded clones than CD4+ did, on average. With doses of 0.1 to 3.0 mg/kg, CD4+ and CD8+ blood T cells had undergone clonal expansion by week 6.

This clone showed up just once. Its antigen is still unknown. The chain carries TRBV6-5 and TRBJ1-5; D gene unclear. The sequence derives from an adult with an advanced solid tumor such as melanoma, head and neck, liver or kidney cancer. The sequencing used CD4+ or CD8+ T cells sorted from blood, collected in a trial of the OX40 agonist ivuxolimab. The CDR3 reads CASSSEQSSNQPQHF. CDR3 DNA: TGTGCCAGCAGTTCCGAACAATCTAGCAATCAGCCCCAGCATTTT.